One sample yielded the 27 T cell receptor beta chains listed below, sequenced in a study of PD-1 blockade in classical Hodgkin lymphoma. Assay: immunoSEQ multiplex PCR; the TCRdb copy retains only in-frame clones and omits some. This table has 30,000 to 40,000 clones, 60% to 85% appearing once. Relapses following autologous stem cell transplantation were seen in all patients, with brentuximab vedotin exposure varying. The sample was peripheral blood mononuclear cells (PBMCs), taken at baseline. Receptors were obtained from a human donor with classical Hodgkin lymphoma.

V and J are TRBV27 and TRBJ1-1, with D hard to call. The CDR3 length is 15 residues. CDR1 and CDR2 from the germline V gene are MNHEY and SMNVEV (reference sequence). V lost 0 bases to trimming and J lost 1 base, with 9 bases between them. The CDR3 sequence: CASSLSVRSNTEAFF. CDR3 coding DNA: TGTGCCAGCAGTTTATCAGTAAGATCGAACACTGAAGCTTTCTTT.

V gene TRBV19 combines with J gene TRBJ2-2; D tentatively reads TRBD1 or TRBD2 (5 bases each). Germline V gene lookup returns CDR1 LNHDA and CDR2 SQIVND (reference sequence). CDR3 length equals 14 residues. V lost 3 bases, J lost 6 bases, and 11 bases lay in between. This CDR3 reads CASSILGDPGELFF. The CDR3 nucleotides are TGTGCCAGTAGTATCCTTGGGGACCCCGGGGAGCTGTTTTTT.

The chain combines TRBV9 with TRBJ2-1, with D possibly being TRBD1 or TRBD2 (5 bases each). CDR1 and CDR2 from the germline V gene are SGDLS and YYNGEE. With 1 base removed from V and 0 bases from J, the gap between germline ends came to 14 bases. The length of the CDR3 is 17 residues. CDR3: CASSVWGTASSYNEQFF. The CDR3 DNA sequence: TGTGCCAGCAGCGTATGGGGGACGGCGAGCTCCTACAATGAGCAGTTCTTC.

This sequence joins TRBV28 and TRBJ2-7, with D tentatively TRBD1 or TRBD2 (7 bases each). The CDR3 contains 16 residues. CDR1 is MDHEN, CDR2 SYDVKM, per germline. V was cut by 6 bases and J by 2 bases, with 20 bases left in between. This CDR3 is CASRKRTGEGTYEQYF. The CDR3 coding sequence is TGTGCCAGCAGGAAACGCACAGGGGAGGGGACCTACGAGCAGTACTTC. Variable domain in full (rest from reference TRBV28 and TRBJ2-7): DVKVTQSSRYLVKRTGEKVFLECVQDMDHENMFWYRQDPGLGLRLIYFSYDVKMKEKGDIPEGYSVSREKKERFSLILESASTNQTSMYLCASRKRTGEGTYEQYFGPGTRLTVT.

The chain has TRBV7-2 and TRBJ1-4, with D unresolved. The germline CDR1 and CDR2 sequences are SGHTA and FQGNSA. Trimming removed 1 base from V and 2 bases from J, with 8 bases in between. CDR3 length equals 15 residues. Written as DNA, the CDR3 is TGTGCCAGCAGCTTAGAGGCAGGTACTAATGAAAAACTGTTTTTT. Translating it yields CASSLEAGTNEKLFF.

The J gene is TRBJ1-1, the V gene TRBV9; possibly TRBD1 for D (6 bases). The CDR3 runs to 19 residues. Germline CDR1 reads SGDLS; CDR2 reads YYNGEE. V lost 0 bases to trimming and J lost 0 bases, with 21 bases between them. The CDR3 is CASSVDPHVAGDMNTEAFF. The DNA of the CDR3 is TGTGCCAGCAGCGTAGATCCCCATGTGGCAGGGGACATGAACACTGAAGCTTTCTTT. The variable domain in full, with the rest retrieved from reference TRBV9 and TRBJ1-1, is DSGVTQTPKHLITATGQRVTLRCSPRSGDLSVYWYQQSLDQGLQFLIQYYNGEERAKGNILERFSAQQFPDLHSELNLSSLELGDSALYFCASSVDPHVAGDMNTEAFFGQGTRLTVV.

The sample holds a few counts of this clone. This chain links TRBV4-1 with TRBJ2-1; 10 nucleotides align to TRBD2. V trimming: 4 bases; J trimming: 8 bases; junction bases outside the gene matches: 8. This CDR3 is 15 amino acids long. Germline V CDR1 and CDR2: MGHRA, YSYEKL. In nucleotides, the CDR3 is TGCGCCAGCAGCCTTGAGGTAGCGGGAGGATATGAGCAGTTCTTC. Translated: CASSLEVAGGYEQFF.

V gene TRBV19 combines with J gene TRBJ2-1; TRBD2 aligns across 9 bases. CDR1 LNHDA and CDR2 SQIVND come from the germline V gene (reference sequence). The trim removed 3 bases at V and 12 bases at J, leaving 3 bases unmatched. CDR3 length equals 12 residues. The CDR3 DNA reads as TGTGCCAGTAGTATGAGCGGGAGGCCGCAGTTCTTC. Translating gives CASSMSGRPQFF.

This chain joins TRBV5-1 and TRBJ2-1, with TRBD2 matching over 16 bases. Germline V lookup: CDR1 SGHRS, CDR2 YFSETQ. Trimming removed 0 bases from V and 9 bases from J; junction bases left unmatched: 9. The CDR3 loop spans 18 amino acids. CDR3 sequence (DNA): TGCGCCAGCAGCTTGGCAGGGACTAGCGGGAGGGCTTCGTTTGAGCAGTTCTTC. As protein: CASSLAGTSGRASFEQFF. Full variable domain (rest looked up from reference TRBV5-1 and TRBJ2-1): KAGVTQTPRYLIKTRGQQVTLSCSPISGHRSVSWYQQTPGQGLQFLFEYFSETQRNKGNFPGRFSGRQFSNSRSEMNVSTLELGDSALYLCASSLAGTSGRASFEQFFGPGTRLTVL.

The chain recombines TRBV2 with TRBJ1-1, with a weak D call TRBD1 (5 bases). CDR3 length: 14 residues. Germline V gives CDR1 SNHLY, CDR2 FYNNEI. The V and J ends lost 6 bases and 3 bases respectively, with 14 bases between them. Here the CDR3 DNA reads TGTGCCAGCAGATTACTCAGGGAGCACACTGAAGCTTTCTTT. Translation: CASRLLREHTEAFF.

The V gene is TRBV4-1, the J gene TRBJ1-2; possibly TRBD1 for D (5 bases). Germline V lookup: CDR1 MGHRA, CDR2 YSYEKL. V shed 1 base and J shed 4 bases, with 10 bases lying between them. This CDR3 has 14 amino acids. The CDR3 loop is CASSQVRQSYGYTF. In DNA, the CDR3 is TGCGCCAGCAGCCAAGTTCGACAGAGCTATGGCTACACCTTC.

This clone was seen more than once but under ten times. This chain joins TRBV5-6 and TRBJ1-2; possible D gene TRBD1, 5 bases. Between the trimmed V and J ends, which lost 5 bases and 4 bases, there was a span of 12 bases. Germline V lookup: CDR1 SGHDT, CDR2 YYEEEE. The CDR3 runs to 13 residues. Written as DNA, the CDR3 is TGTGCCAGCAGGCTCGACAGATTCTATGGCTACACCTTC. Amino acid sequence: CASRLDRFYGYTF.

This chain uses TRBV27 with TRBJ2-1; D is undetermined. CDR1 is MNHEY, CDR2 SMNVEV, per germline (reference sequence). This CDR3 has 15 amino acids. Trimming took off 5 bases at V and 0 bases at J, with 11 bases between the two ends. The CDR3 DNA sequence: TGTGCCAGCAGTCGATATACCAGCTCCTACAATGAGCAGTTCTTC. This encodes CASSRYTSSYNEQFF.

The chain couples TRBV7-2 to TRBJ1-2; the D gene is possibly TRBD1 (6 bases). The germline gives CDR1 SGHTA, CDR2 FQGNSA. The CDR3 has 18 residues. V lost 1 base, J lost 4 bases, and 22 bases lay in between. The CDR3 spells CASSLVPSYRVVIYGYTF. The CDR3 nucleotides are TGTGCCAGCAGCTTAGTACCGAGTTACAGGGTAGTAATCTATGGCTACACCTTC.

This rearrangement joins TRBV4-3 to TRBJ2-1; no clear D gene. Trimming took off 3 bases at V and 8 bases at J, with 17 bases between the two ends. The CDR3 totals 15 residues. The germline V gene encodes CDR1 LGHNA and CDR2 YSLEER. The CDR3 DNA sequence: TGCGCCAGCAGCCAGACGGGTCTAGATCCCGATGAGCAGTTCTTC. It codes for CASSQTGLDPDEQFF.

This clone was picked up one time. This chain joins TRBV4-1 and TRBJ2-7, with D unresolved. The CDR3 loop spans 15 amino acids. Germline CDR1 reads MGHRA; CDR2 reads YSYEKL. Trimming shortened V by 1 base and J by 1 base, and 11 bases separated the two germline ends. In DNA form, the CDR3 reads TGCGCCAGCAGCCAAGCGGGCGGTCTATCCTACGAGCAGTACTTC. This codes for CASSQAGGLSYEQYF.

This chain uses TRBV11-2 with TRBJ1-1; tentative D call: TRBD1 (5 bases). Trimming pared 6 bases from V and 9 bases from J, leaving 17 bases between. The CDR3 covers 13 residues. Germline V gene sequence: CDR1 SGHAT, CDR2 FQNNGV. CDR3 residues: CASRIGNAGKAFF. CDR3 nucleotides: TGTGCCAGCAGGATAGGGAATGCAGGGAAAGCTTTCTTT.

The V and J genes are TRBV2 and TRBJ1-4, with 8 bases aligning to TRBD1. Germline values: CDR1 SNHLY, CDR2 FYNNEI. Trimming cost V 7 bases and J 4 bases; bases outside gene matches: 8. This CDR3 contains 15 residues. The CDR3 bases are TGTGCCAGCAATCCGACAGGGGTTGATAATGAAAAACTGTTTTTT. It codes for CASNPTGVDNEKLFF. Using reference TRBV2 and TRBJ1-4 for the parts outside the CDR3, the full variable domain is EPEVTQTPSHQVTQMGQEVILRCVPISNHLYFYWYRQILGQKVEFLVSFYNNEISEKSEIFDDQFSVERPDGSNFTLKIRSTKLEDSAMYFCASNPTGVDNEKLFFGSGTQLSVL.

The V gene is TRBV19, the J gene TRBJ1-2; 9 nucleotides align to TRBD1. V trimming: 9 bases; J trimming: 6 bases; junction bases outside the gene matches: 11. Germline CDR1 reads LNHDA; CDR2 reads SQIVND (reference sequence). The CDR3 spans 14 residues. The CDR3 region has the DNA TGTGCCAGCTCCTGGACAGGGGACTTCCATGGCTACACCTTC. As protein: CASSWTGDFHGYTF.

In its sample, this clone was seen once. The chain links TRBV2 to TRBJ2-5; D is possibly TRBD1 or TRBD2 (5 bases each). The tail of the sequence fits TRBJ2-7 better, so the J call may be wrong. The CDR3 contains 14 residues. The germline V gene encodes CDR1 SNHLY and CDR2 FYNNEI. CDR3 in DNA: TGTGCCAGCAGTGTTGAGGGGCCCGGGGCCGAGCAGTACTTC. This gives the protein CASSVEGPGAEQYF.

Only a few counts were recorded for this clone. The chain recombines TRBV10-3 with TRBJ2-7, with D perhaps matching TRBD1 (5 bases). V shed 0 bases and J shed 2 bases, with 17 bases lying between them. This CDR3 spans 17 amino acids. Germline CDR1 and CDR2: ENHRY and SYGVKD. The CDR3 here is CAISESWGFKHAYEQYF. CDR3 coding DNA: TGTGCCATCAGTGAGTCGTGGGGCTTCAAACATGCCTACGAGCAGTACTTC.

The rearrangement joins TRBV27 to TRBJ1-1; perhaps TRBD1 as D (5 bases). The V end was cut by 6 bases, the J end by 5 bases, with 16 bases between. Germline loops: CDR1 MNHEY, CDR2 SMNVEV (reference sequence). The CDR3 covers 14 residues. The CDR3 coding sequence is TGTGCCAGCAGCCCCAGCCGGCGGGGGACTGAAGCTTTCTTT. It is translated as CASSPSRRGTEAFF.

The genes are TRBV11-2 and TRBJ1-5; tentative D call: TRBD1 (5 bases). The CDR3 spans 16 residues. CDR1 is SGHAT and CDR2 is FQNNGV in the germline V gene. Deletions cut 1 base from V and 2 bases from J, with 12 bases between. The CDR3 is CASSLGQGMGNQPQHF. Written as DNA, the CDR3 is TGTGCCAGCAGCTTAGGGCAGGGAATGGGCAATCAGCCCCAGCATTTT.

The genes are TRBV7-2 and TRBJ2-7; 8 nucleotides line up with TRBD2. The CDR3 is 15 residues long. Germline-derived CDR1 and CDR2 are SGHTA and FQGNSA. V gave up 4 bases and J gave up 4 bases; unmatched junction bases: 9. The CDR3 coding sequence is TGTGCCAGCAGCTCGGTGGCGGGAGGAGGATACGAGCAGTACTTC. Encoded protein: CASSSVAGGGYEQYF.

The chain joins TRBV6-5 to TRBJ2-7; 7 nucleotides align to TRBD2. Germline V gene lookup returns CDR1 MNHEY and CDR2 SVGAGI. The CDR3 loop spans 14 amino acids. The trim removed 6 bases at V and 4 bases at J, leaving 9 bases unmatched. In DNA form, the CDR3 reads TGTGCCAGCAGAGGACCGGGACTAACATACGAGCAGTACTTC. This gives the protein CASRGPGLTYEQYF.

This clone was found once. The chain uses TRBV7-9 and TRBJ2-3; 12 nucleotides line up with TRBD2. The V gene's germline CDR1 is SEHNR and CDR2 FQNEAQ (reference sequence). J gave up 4 bases and V 6 bases, and 8 bases lay outside the gene matches. The CDR3 covers 16 residues. The CDR3 protein is CASSPGLAGFADTQYF. The CDR3 nucleotides are TGTGCCAGCAGTCCCGGACTAGCGGGATTCGCAGATACGCAGTATTTT.

The chain joins TRBV6-1 to TRBJ2-7; D unclear. V lost 11 bases and J 3 bases, leaving 5 bases between the germline ends. The CDR3 totals 9 residues. Germline-derived CDR1 and CDR2 are MNHNS and SASEGT. The CDR3 loop is CASYYEQYF. The DNA for the CDR3 is TGTGCCTCGTACTACGAGCAGTACTTC.